The next 14 T cell receptor beta chains were all read from a single sample in a study of early T cells in non-severe SARS-CoV-2 infection. TCRdb re-analysed the 5' RACE reads in MiXCR, keeping a single row per CDR3 protein. This table holds 55,000 to 75,000 distinct CDR3 sequences, roughly 10% found once. The sample taken for sequencing was whole blood. The receptors shown here come from an adult who was a healthcare worker with PCR-confirmed SARS-CoV-2 infection or an uninfected control (not recorded which).

This chain connects TRBV20-1 to TRBJ2-1, with 7 bases identical to TRBD1. Germline CDR1 and CDR2: DFQATT and SNEGSKA (reference sequence). The CDR3 contains 13 residues. V shed 8 bases, J shed 9 bases, and the junction held 13 bases outside the gene matches. In DNA, the CDR3 is TGCAGTTACAAAAGGACAGGAAGAAGTGAGCAGTTCTTC. Protein product: CSYKRTGRSEQFF.

In this sample, this clonotype turned up many times. The V gene is TRBV4-2, the J gene TRBJ2-2; tentative D call: TRBD2 (5 bases). V lost 0 bases, J lost 6 bases, and 11 bases lay in between. CDR1 is LGHNA, CDR2 YNFKEQ, per germline. CDR3 length: 15 residues. The CDR3 is CASSQDTVGAGELFF. CDR3 DNA sequence: TGTGCCAGCAGCCAAGATACCGTGGGAGCCGGGGAGCTGTTTTTT.

The chain combines TRBV5-1 with TRBJ1-5; D might be TRBD1 (6 bases). The CDR3 runs 15 residues. With 0 bases removed from V and 7 bases from J, the gap between germline ends came to 14 bases. The germline gives CDR1 SGHRS, CDR2 YFSETQ. This CDR3 reads CASSLGPGARQPQHF. CDR3 DNA sequence: TGCGCCAGCAGCTTGGGCCCGGGGGCGAGGCAGCCCCAGCATTTT. The whole variable domain, remainder taken from reference TRBV5-1 and TRBJ1-5, is KAGVTQTPRYLIKTRGQQVTLSCSPISGHRSVSWYQQTPGQGLQFLFEYFSETQRNKGNFPGRFSGRQFSNSRSEMNVSTLELGDSALYLCASSLGPGARQPQHFGDGTRLSIL.

The rearrangement links TRBV4-1 to TRBJ2-3; D remains ambiguous. The CDR3 has 14 residues. In germline, CDR1 is MGHRA, CDR2 YSYEKL. The V and J ends lost 4 bases and 5 bases respectively, with 13 bases between them. CDR3 in DNA: TGCGCCAGCAGCCTCCAGACCGGCCGAGATACGCAGTATTTT. It yields the protein CASSLQTGRDTQYF.

This clonotype was detected a few times. This chain connects TRBV28 to TRBJ2-7; D possibly corresponds to TRBD1 (5 bases). Germline loops: CDR1 MDHEN, CDR2 SYDVKM. The CDR3 contains 17 residues. Trimming shortened V by 2 bases and J by 2 bases, and 19 bases separated the two germline ends. The CDR3 DNA reads as TGTGCCAGCAGTTTAAGAGCTAGGGGTCTTTACCCCTACGAGCAGTACTTC. As protein: CASSLRARGLYPYEQYF.

V and J are TRBV15 and TRBJ2-1; tentatively, D is TRBD1 or TRBD2 (7 bases each). Between the trimmed V and J ends, which lost 5 bases and 7 bases, there was a span of 24 bases. The CDR3 is 17 amino acids. Germline assignment: CDR1 LNHNV and CDR2 YYDKDF (reference sequence). The CDR3 DNA is TGTGCCACCAGCCCCCAGGGGGGGCAGGGGAAGGGGAATGAGCAGTTCTTC. Translation: CATSPQGGQGKGNEQFF.

This clonotype was seen at least ten times. The V and J genes are TRBV7-6 and TRBJ1-2; no clear D gene. Deletions cut 5 bases from V and 4 bases from J, with 5 bases between. Germline CDR1 reads SGHVS; CDR2 reads FNYEAQ. The CDR3 contains 11 residues. The CDR3 sequence is CASSEGYGYTF. In DNA, the CDR3 is TGTGCCAGCAGCGAGGGCTATGGCTACACCTTC. Looking up the rest from reference TRBV7-6 and TRBJ1-2 gives the full variable domain: GAGVSQSPRYKVTKRGQDVALRCDPISGHVSLYWYRQALGQGPEFLTYFNYEAQQDKSGLPNDRFSAERPEGSISTLTIQRTEQRDSAMYRCASSEGYGYTFGSGTRLTVV.

This clonotype was detected ten times or more. The chain recombines TRBV28 with TRBJ1-2; D unresolved. Trimming cost V 3 bases and J 5 bases, with 16 bases left between them. The length of the CDR3 is 15 residues. Germline lookup yields CDR1 MDHEN and CDR2 SYDVKM. CDR3 protein: CASSFPGILEYGYTF. In DNA form, the CDR3 reads TGTGCCAGCAGTTTCCCTGGGATCCTAGAGTATGGCTACACCTTC.

This clonotype was counted at least ten times. The chain employs TRBV14 and TRBJ2-1; no definite D call. The CDR3 is 14 residues long. V gave up 2 bases and J gave up 0 bases, with 5 bases separating them. From germline, CDR1 is SGHDN and CDR2 FVKESK. CDR3 nucleotides: TGTGCCAGCAGCCAAAGGGCCTCCTACAATGAGCAGTTCTTC. Its protein product is CASSQRASYNEQFF.

A few counts support this clonotype. The chain is built from TRBV12-3 or TRBV12-4 and TRBJ2-3; D not certain. The V and J ends lost 2 bases and 0 bases respectively, with 12 bases between them. The CDR3 is 16 residues long. Written as DNA, the CDR3 is TGTGCCAGCAGTTTAAGTGGCGGCGGAAGCACAGATACGCAGTATTTT. Amino acids: CASSLSGGGSTDTQYF.

This rearrangement joins TRBV11-2 to TRBJ2-7, with TRBD1 matching 7 bases. The CDR3 totals 13 residues. V gave up 7 bases and J gave up 2 bases; unmatched junction bases: 5. CDR1 and CDR2 (germline): SGHAT, FQNNGV. CDR3 sequence (DNA): TGTGCCAGCATAAGGACAGGAACCTACGAGCAGTACTTC. Translating gives CASIRTGTYEQYF.

The table lists this clonotype with a few counts. This sequence joins TRBV10-2 and TRBJ2-3; the D gene is possibly TRBD2 (6 bases). This CDR3 is 15 amino acids long. The V gene lost 6 bases and the J gene lost 6 bases, with 19 bases spanning the gap. Germline values: CDR1 WSHSY, CDR2 SAAADI. CDR3 sequence (DNA): TGCGCCAGCAGCCTAGGGGCTAGCGCGGAGGATACGCAGTATTTT. Protein product: CASSLGASAEDTQYF.

This chain links TRBV6-2 or TRBV6-3 with TRBJ2-1; 7 bases are a match to TRBD2. Germline V lookup: CDR1 MNHEY, CDR2 SVGEGT. J lost 5 bases, V lost 5 bases, and 12 bases had no gene match. The CDR3 loop spans 16 amino acids. The CDR3 DNA follows: TGTGCCAGCAGTCCCGGGGGGTTAGGGGCTCACAATGAGCAGTTCTTC. Amino acid sequence: CASSPGGLGAHNEQFF.

This clonotype was seen more than once but under ten times. The chain is built from TRBV5-4 and TRBJ2-7; weak D call: TRBD2 (5 bases). CDR1 SGHNT and CDR2 YYREEE come from the germline V gene (reference sequence). The CDR3 runs 15 residues. Trimming pared 2 bases from V and 4 bases from J, leaving 16 bases between. The CDR3 bases are TGTGCCAGCAGCTTATTCCCCGGGAAGAGTTACGAGCAGTACTTC. Amino acids: CASSLFPGKSYEQYF.